The 14 T cell receptor beta chains below were found in one sample sequenced in a study of beta chain features in type 1 diabetes. Findings and limits, study-wide: Shortening of TCRB CDR3s, moderate but significant, appeared in all four CD4+ subsets of Type 1 diabetes patients.

Expressed TCRB transcripts got sequenced, as all isolated RNA was reverse transcribed. Data came from immunoSEQ multiplex PCR; TCRdb stores just in-frame clones and leaves some out. This table has 120,000 or so clones, 15% to 20% appearing once. Their specific antigens are unknown. The sequencing sample was made of central memory CD4+ T cells from blood. The receptors come from a man in his thirties or forties with type 1 diabetes.

This clone was detected a few times. V gene TRBV7-2 combines with J gene TRBJ2-3; no definite D call. The germline V gene encodes CDR1 SGHTA and CDR2 FQGNSA. Trimming pared 1 base from V and 0 bases from J, leaving 8 bases between. This CDR3 has 15 residues. The CDR3 DNA reads as TGTGCCAGCAGCTTAGAACACCTTAGCACAGATACGCAGTATTTT. Translation gives CASSLEHLSTDTQYF.

This clone has more than one count but fewer than ten. CDR3: CAWSELEGYEQYF. In DNA, the CDR3 is TGTGCCTGGAGTGAGCTGGAGGGTTACGAGCAGTACTTC. The rearrangement joins TRBV30 to TRBJ2-7; possible D gene TRBD2, 6 bases. CDR1 is GTSNPN, CDR2 SVGIG, per germline (reference sequence). The length of the CDR3 is 13 residues. The V end lost 1 base, the J end lost 4 bases, and 11 bases lay between the germline ends. Based on the CDR3 plus reference TRBV30 and TRBJ2-7, the full variable domain is SQTIHQWPATLVQPVGSPLSLECTVEGTSNPNLYWYRQAAGRGLQLLFYSVGIGQISSEVPQNLSASRPQDRQFILSSKKLLLSDSGFYLCAWSELEGYEQYFGPGTRLTVT.

The chain carries TRBV13 and TRBJ2-3, with 7 bases aligning to TRBD2. Germline lookup yields CDR1 PRHDT and CDR2 FYEKMQ (reference sequence). V shed 1 base and J 2 bases; nucleotides not matched to a gene: 6. This CDR3 has 16 residues. The CDR3 region is CASSLVAGPSTDTQYF. As DNA, the CDR3 is TGTGCCAGCAGCTTAGTAGCGGGCCCTTCCACAGATACGCAGTATTTT.

The chain has TRBV6-1 and TRBJ2-5, with TRBD1 as a possible D gene (6 bases). The J call may be in error: the DNA end matches TRBJ2-7 better. CDR3 length: 14 amino acids. CDR1 is MNHNS and CDR2 is SASEGT in the germline V gene. CDR3 sequence: CASSNRDTNYEQYF. CDR3 coding DNA: TGTGCCAGCAGCAACCGGGACACTAACTACGAGCAGTACTTC.

The genes are TRBV18 and TRBJ1-1; no clear D gene. Germline-derived CDR1 and CDR2 are KGHSH and LQKENI. The V and J ends lost 3 bases and 0 bases respectively, with 8 bases between them. The CDR3 length is 14 residues. CDR3 bases: TGTGCCAGCTCACCGTCCACAGTGAACACTGAAGCTTTCTTT. Protein sequence: CASSPSTVNTEAFF. The complete variable domain, with remaining parts taken from reference TRBV18 and TRBJ1-1, reads NAGVMQNPRHLVRRRGQEARLRCSPMKGHSHVYWYRQLPEEGLKFMVYLQKENIIDESGMPKERFSAEFPKEGPSILRIQQVVRGDSAAYFCASSPSTVNTEAFFGQGTRLTVV.

A few counts support this clone. The chain is built from TRBV10-3 and TRBJ1-1; 8 bases line up with TRBD1. Germline CDR1 is ENHRY and CDR2 is SYGVKD. This CDR3 region has 14 residues. The trim removed 8 bases at V and 3 bases at J, leaving 8 bases unmatched. The CDR3 reads CAIQRRGQDTEAFF. In DNA form, the CDR3 reads TGTGCCATCCAAAGACGGGGACAGGACACTGAAGCTTTCTTT.

A few counts support this clone. The chain combines TRBV7-2 with TRBJ2-3, with no clear D. Germline V gene lookup returns CDR1 SGHTA and CDR2 FQGNSA. CDR3 size: 14 residues. V lost 0 bases and J lost 2, with 6 bases in between. The chain's CDR3 is CASSLAAVTDTQYF. In nucleotides, the CDR3 is TGTGCCAGCAGCTTAGCCGCGGTCACAGATACGCAGTATTTT.

This rearrangement joins TRBV27 to TRBJ1-5; D gene uncertain. V was shortened by 5 bases and J by 2 bases, with 13 bases between the two germline ends. Germline CDR1 is MNHEY and CDR2 is SMNVEV (reference sequence). The CDR3 is made up of 15 amino acids. The CDR3 DNA sequence: TGTGCCAGCAGTCCGAGGGCGCGTCGCAATCAGCCCCAGCATTTT. It codes for CASSPRARRNQPQHF.

This clone was counted only a few times. The chain uses TRBV28 and TRBJ1-5; D not certain. The CDR3 is 11 residues long. From germline, CDR1 is MDHEN and CDR2 SYDVKM. The V gene lost 7 bases and the J gene lost 9 bases, with 10 bases spanning the gap. CDR3 DNA sequence: TGTGCCAGCAAGGAAGAAGGGCCCCAGCATTTT. Translated: CASKEEGPQHF.

This clone was detected a few times. V gene TRBV4-2 combines with J gene TRBJ1-5; possibly TRBD1 for D (5 bases). With 5 bases removed from V and 2 bases from J, the gap between germline ends came to 19 bases. The CDR3 covers 17 residues. Germline V CDR1 and CDR2: LGHNA, YNFKEQ. CDR3 in amino acids: CASSAGTPVGGNQPQHF. Written as DNA, the CDR3 is TGTGCCAGCAGCGCGGGGACTCCCGTAGGGGGCAATCAGCCCCAGCATTTT.

This clone was counted ten times or more. The chain employs TRBV13 and TRBJ2-3; perhaps TRBD2 as D (6 bases). This CDR3 is built from 14 residues. V was clipped by 4 bases and J by 1 base, with 9 bases between them. CDR1 is PRHDT and CDR2 is FYEKMQ in the germline V gene (reference sequence). CDR3 protein: CASSSQRGTDTQYF. CDR3 DNA sequence: TGTGCCAGCAGCTCCCAGCGGGGCACAGATACGCAGTATTTT.

The sample holds one count of this clone. The chain carries TRBV5-8 and TRBJ2-7; D gene ambiguous. This CDR3 contains 13 residues. Trimming pared 0 bases from V and 5 bases from J, leaving 9 bases between. CDR1 and CDR2 from the germline V gene are SGHTS and YDEGEE. CDR3 nucleotides: TGTGCCAGCAGCTTGGTCAGCATCGACGAGCAGTACTTC. Translation: CASSLVSIDEQYF.

V usage is TRBV2 and J usage is TRBJ2-4, with D uncertain. V shed 1 base and J shed 4 bases, with 5 bases lying between them. Germline CDR1 and CDR2: SNHLY and FYNNEI. The CDR3 sequence is 13 residues long. CDR3 DNA: TGTGCCAGCAGTGAAGAAAGTAAAAACATTCAGTACTTC. Protein product: CASSEESKNIQYF.

This clone was counted only a few times. This chain links TRBV25-1 with TRBJ1-1, with a possible D match to TRBD1 (5 bases). This CDR3 spans 14 amino acids. Germline V gene sequence: CDR1 MGHDK, CDR2 SYGVNS. V was clipped by 3 bases and J by 2 bases, with 10 bases between them. Written as DNA, the CDR3 is TGTGCCAGCAGTGATAGCACAGGCAACACTGAAGCTTTCTTT. Protein sequence: CASSDSTGNTEAFF.